The next 9 T cell receptor beta chains were all read from a single sample in a study of monozygotic twins with inflammatory bowel disease. TCRdb processed the 5' RACE reads again and assigns one entry to each CDR3 protein, with no DNA. Its table records 330,000 or so distinct CDR3 sequences. The sequenced sample consisted of blood. These receptors all stem from a human donor with ulcerative colitis or Crohn's disease, or a healthy co-twin of an affected twin (not recorded which).

The V and J genes are TRBV11-2 and TRBJ2-7; the D call of TRBD2 rests on TCRdb alone, since no DNA is present to check it. Germline V gene lookup returns CDR1 SGHAT and CDR2 FQNNGV. This CDR3 is 16 amino acids long. The CDR3 protein is CASSTSSSGSVYEQYF.

The gene calls are TRBV7-8 and TRBJ1-1. The germline gives CDR1 SGHVS, CDR2 FQNEAQ. This CDR3 spans 16 amino acids. This CDR3 is CASRALKQLSNTEAFF.

The chain has TRBV20-1 and TRBJ2-7; checking the TCRdb D call of TRBD1 is not possible without DNA. The germline gives CDR1 DFQATT, CDR2 SNEGSKA (reference sequence). The CDR3 runs to 14 residues. The CDR3 region is CSARSGETVNEQYF.

This rearrangement joins TRBV5-1 to TRBJ2-3; the D call of TRBD2 rests on TCRdb alone, since no DNA is present to check it. Germline V lookup: CDR1 SGHRS, CDR2 YFSETQ. The CDR3 is 14 residues long. CDR3 region: CASSSGRGADTQYF.

The rearrangement uses TRBV5-1 and TRBJ2-1; TCRdb selects TRBD2, and the lack of DNA leaves this call unchecked. This CDR3 is built from 15 residues. The germline gives CDR1 SGHRS, CDR2 YFSETQ. The CDR3 sequence: CASSSTSGTYNEQFF.

The chain joins TRBV28 to TRBJ2-2; the TCRdb D gene call, TRBD1, has no DNA to confirm it. The CDR3 sequence is 16 residues long. Germline V CDR1 and CDR2: MDHEN, SYDVKM. This chain's CDR3 is CASTSTGRVRTGELFF.

The chain has TRBV28 and TRBJ2-7; the D call from TCRdb, TRBD1, cannot be confirmed without DNA. Germline V gene lookup returns CDR1 MDHEN and CDR2 SYDVKM. The CDR3 contains 14 residues. The CDR3 loop is CASTLGQGRHEQYF.

V is TRBV12-3 or TRBV12-4 and J is TRBJ1-2; TCRdb gives TRBD1 as the D gene, but with no DNA this cannot be confirmed. This CDR3 spans 16 amino acids. CDR3 amino acids: CASSPLSPTDNYGYTF.

This chain links TRBV6-1 with TRBJ2-7. Germline V gene sequence: CDR1 MNHNS, CDR2 SASEGT. The CDR3 totals 17 residues. The CDR3 loop reads CASSEVADPWSSYEQYF.